These 19 T cell receptor delta chains were all obtained from the same sample, sequenced in a study of Vδ1+ human thymocytes. RNA was extracted from the cells and then reverse transcribed. Pooled V-gene forward primers with one constant-region reverse primer generated the CDR3 amplicons by multiplex PCR. TCRdb re-called the multiplex PCR reads using CATT. Among 70,000 to 90,000 delta-chain clones listed, about 35% were seen once. Findings and caveats of the study: Highly polyclonal TRG and TRD repertoires with Gaussian CDR3 length distributions appeared in thymus.

No cognate antigen is known for these TCRs. Sequencing was carried out using Vdelta1+ gamma-delta thymocytes from the thymus. The subset denotes: FACS-sorted CD3+ TCRalphabeta- TCRVdelta1+ TCRVdelta2- thymocytes. These receptors were taken from a boy under two years old who had congenital heart surgery.

This clone appeared a few times. V gene TRDV1 combines with J gene TRDJ1, with TRDD3 matching 10 bases. Germline trimming cut 1 base from V and 0 bases from J; bases unmatched to any gene: 32. The CDR3 runs to 26 residues. Germline V lookup: CDR1 TSWWSYY, CDR2 QGS. The CDR3 sequence is CALGEPLGLLPRLGLGDAPYTDKLIF. CDR3 DNA sequence: TGTGCTCTTGGGGAACCACTCGGCCTTCTTCCCAGGTTGGGACTGGGGGATGCCCCGTACACCGATAAACTCATCTTT.

This clone has only a few counts. The same CDR3 can be traced to other DNA sequences in this sample. This chain links TRDV1 with TRDJ1, with 7 bases that match TRDD3. V was clipped by 5 bases and J by 0 bases; unmatched bases: 12. CDR1 and CDR2 (germline): TSWWSYY, QGS. CDR3 length equals 17 residues. In DNA form, the CDR3 reads TGTGCTCTTGGGCCGATAAAGGTGGGGGAGTACACCGATAAACTCATCTTT. Encoded protein: CALGPIKVGEYTDKLIF.

This clone came up a few times. This chain uses TRDV1 with TRDJ1; 8 bases agree with TRDD2. V lost 3 bases to trimming and J lost 8 bases; unmatched junction nucleotides: 11. CDR1 TSWWSYY and CDR2 QGS come from the germline V gene. The CDR3 has 15 residues. In DNA form, the CDR3 reads TGTGCTCTTGGGGACAGCTTCCTACCCTATTGGAAACTCATCTTT. Protein sequence: CALGDSFLPYWKLIF.

The chain combines TRDV1 with TRDJ1; D unclear. V gave up 3 bases and J gave up 7 bases, with 9 bases separating them. Per the germline V gene, CDR1 is TSWWSYY and CDR2 is QGS. There are 12 residues in the CDR3. Here the CDR3 DNA reads TGTGCTCTTGGGGAGATTTACGGTAAACTCATCTTT. As protein: CALGEIYGKLIF.

V is TRDV1 and J is TRDJ1; 8 nucleotides align to TRDD3. There are 19 residues in the CDR3. In germline, CDR1 is TSWWSYY, CDR2 QGS. The trim removed 0 bases at V and 6 bases at J, leaving 18 bases unmatched. Here the CDR3 reads CALGELSSFNPAGGHKLIF. In DNA form, the CDR3 reads TGTGCTCTTGGGGAACTATCCTCCTTTAACCCGGCTGGGGGACATAAACTCATCTTT.

The J gene is TRDJ1, the V gene TRDV1, with D uncertain. The germline V gene encodes CDR1 TSWWSYY and CDR2 QGS. CDR3 length: 17 amino acids. The V and J ends lost 0 bases and 0 bases respectively, with 14 bases between them. CDR3 sequence: CALGELAGSQYTDKLIF. Written as DNA, the CDR3 is TGTGCTCTTGGGGAACTTGCAGGCTCTCAATACACCGATAAACTCATCTTT.

This clone was detected a few times. The J gene is TRDJ1, the V gene TRDV1, with 7 nucleotides matching TRDD2. The V and J ends lost 0 bases and 0 bases, in that order; junction bases with no gene match: 13. The CDR3 sequence is 19 residues long. The germline CDR1 and CDR2 sequences are TSWWSYY and QGS. The CDR3 DNA reads TGTGCTCTTGGGGAACTTGTTCCTACGTTTGGGACAAACACCGATAAACTCATCTTT. Translating gives CALGELVPTFGTNTDKLIF.

The genes are TRDV1 and TRDJ1; 13 bases fit TRDD3. The CDR3 is 20 residues long. Germline CDR1 and CDR2: TSWWSYY and QGS. Losses at the gene ends were 2 bases for V and 9 bases for J; bases not matched to a gene: 21. The CDR3 region has the DNA TGTGCTCTTGGGGAAGGCCACCTAACTGGGGGATACGGGTTGGAGGGGGAACTCATCTTT. Protein product: CALGEGHLTGGYGLEGELIF.

The table lists this clone with a few counts. The gene calls are TRDV1 and TRDJ1; D is possibly TRDD2 or TRDD3 (6 bases each). The germline V gene has CDR1 TSWWSYY and CDR2 QGS. This CDR3 contains 19 residues. V lost 2 bases and J 4 bases, leaving 26 bases between the germline ends. The CDR3 is CALGEGLLLPLLGDDKLIF. The CDR3 region has the DNA TGTGCTCTTGGGGAAGGGTTGCTCCTACCCCTACTGGGAGACGATAAACTCATCTTT.

In this sample, this clone turned up a few times. The V gene is TRDV1, the J gene TRDJ1; maybe TRDD2 (5 bases). Trimming stripped 5 bases from V and 1 base from J, with 23 bases between. Germline CDR1 is TSWWSYY and CDR2 is QGS. This CDR3 has 18 residues. CDR3 nucleotides: TGTGCTCTTGGGAAAGGGGCATTACCTACGTTCAGCACCGATAAACTCATCTTT. The encoded protein is CALGKGALPTFSTDKLIF.

This clone turned up a few times. V is TRDV1 and J is TRDJ1; 9 positions agree with TRDD3. J lost 8 bases, V lost 3 bases, and 25 bases had no gene match. Germline lookup yields CDR1 TSWWSYY and CDR2 QGS. This CDR3 has 20 residues. This chain's CDR3 is CALGENLYSPGSWGIGKLIF. In DNA, the CDR3 is TGTGCTCTTGGGGAGAATCTGTATTCCCCCGGGTCCTGGGGGATCGGGAAACTCATCTTT.

In the case of this clone: The sample has other DNA sequences that encode this CDR3 too. J is TRDJ1 and V is TRDV1; possibly TRDD2 for D (5 bases). The ends were cut back, 9 bases at V and 4 bases at J, with 12 bases in the middle. The CDR3 is made up of 12 amino acids. The V gene's germline CDR1 is TSWWSYY and CDR2 QGS. CDR3 sequence (DNA): TGTGCTCTGGGAAGATTCCTCGATAAACTCATCTTT. It is translated as CALGRFLDKLIF.

This chain links TRDV1 with TRDJ1; 11 bases are shared with TRDD3. The CDR3 runs 23 residues. Germline lookup yields CDR1 TSWWSYY and CDR2 QGS. V lost 3 bases to trimming and J lost 1 base; unmatched junction nucleotides: 25. Here the CDR3 reads CALGDRPQLPQCGGYAGTDKLIF. The CDR3 nucleotides are TGTGCTCTTGGGGACCGGCCTCAACTTCCTCAATGTGGGGGATACGCGGGCACCGATAAACTCATCTTT.

The rearrangement joins TRDV2 to TRDJ1; D possibly corresponds to TRDD3 (6 bases). Germline V lookup: CDR1 GEAIGNYY, CDR2 EKD. V was trimmed by 6 bases and J by 3 bases, leaving 10 bases between them. The CDR3 has 12 amino acids. For the CDR3, the DNA is TGTGCCTGTTTTGGGGGCTCCGATAAACTCATCTTT. Translating gives CACFGGSDKLIF.

Concerning this clone itself: This may arise from a read error, as a much more abundant clone is one base away. This rearrangement joins TRDV2 to TRDJ1, with TRDD3 matching 9 bases. The CDR3 length is 16 residues. Germline trimming cut 4 bases from V and 1 base from J; bases unmatched to any gene: 9. Germline V gene data show CDR1 as GEAIGNYY and CDR2 as EKD. The CDR3 loop is CACDYWGNRPTDKLIF. The CDR3 DNA reads as TGTGCCTGTGATTACTGGGGGAACCGCCCCACCGATAAACTCATCTTT.

The V call is TRDV2, the J call TRDJ1, with a possible D match to TRDD1 (5 bases). V gave up 0 bases and J gave up 0 bases, with 16 bases separating them. Germline lookup yields CDR1 GEAIGNYY and CDR2 EKD. CDR3 size: 17 residues. CDR3 region: CACDTNSARKYTDKLIF. The CDR3 DNA is TGTGCCTGTGACACCAACTCGGCACGGAAATACACCGATAAACTCATCTTT.

This clone was recorded a few times. This rearrangement joins TRDV2 to TRDJ1, with D unresolved. Trimming pared 3 bases from V and 2 bases from J, leaving 12 bases between. The CDR3 is made up of 14 amino acids. The germline CDR1 and CDR2 sequences are GEAIGNYY and EKD. CDR3 bases: TGTGCCTGTGACGCCACTACCCGGACCGATAAACTCATCTTT. Residues: CACDATTRTDKLIF.

The genes are TRDV1 and TRDJ1, with D unclear. Germline V gene data show CDR1 as TSWWSYY and CDR2 as QGS. V lost 3 bases and J 1 base, leaving 27 bases between the germline ends. This CDR3 spans 20 amino acids. CDR3: CALGEASNGLGYLSTDKLIF. DNA for the CDR3: TGTGCTCTTGGGGAGGCCTCAAACGGTTTGGGTTATCTATCCACCGATAAACTCATCTTT.

Turning to this clone: An end of the junction differs from the germline gene, which may be a read error. The V gene is TRDV1, the J gene TRDJ1, with a possible D match to TRDD2 (6 bases). The CDR3 has 15 amino acids. Germline V gives CDR1 TSWWSYY, CDR2 QGS. The CDR3, as DNA: TGTGCTCTTGGGCAACTTCCTCCCTACACCGATAAACTCATCTTT. It is translated as CALGQLPPYTDKLIF.